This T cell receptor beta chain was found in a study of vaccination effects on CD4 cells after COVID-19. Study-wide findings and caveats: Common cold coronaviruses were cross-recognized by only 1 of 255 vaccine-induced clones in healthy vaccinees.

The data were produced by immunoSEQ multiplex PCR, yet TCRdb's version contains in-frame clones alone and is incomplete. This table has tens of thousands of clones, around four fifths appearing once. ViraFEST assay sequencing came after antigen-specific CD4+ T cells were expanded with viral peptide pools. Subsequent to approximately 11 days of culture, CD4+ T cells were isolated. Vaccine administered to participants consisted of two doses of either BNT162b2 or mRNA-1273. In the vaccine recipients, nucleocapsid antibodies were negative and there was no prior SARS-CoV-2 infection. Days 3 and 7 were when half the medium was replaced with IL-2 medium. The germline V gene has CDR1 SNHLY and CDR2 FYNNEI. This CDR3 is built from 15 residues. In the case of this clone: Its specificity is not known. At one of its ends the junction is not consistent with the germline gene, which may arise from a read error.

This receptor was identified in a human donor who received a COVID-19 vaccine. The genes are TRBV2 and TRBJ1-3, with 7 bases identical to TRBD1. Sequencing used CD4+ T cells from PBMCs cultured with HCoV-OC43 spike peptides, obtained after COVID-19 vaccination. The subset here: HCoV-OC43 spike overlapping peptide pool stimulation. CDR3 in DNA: TGTGCCAGCAGCGAAGACAGGGCCTCTGGAAACACCATATATTTT. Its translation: CASSEDRASGNTIYF.